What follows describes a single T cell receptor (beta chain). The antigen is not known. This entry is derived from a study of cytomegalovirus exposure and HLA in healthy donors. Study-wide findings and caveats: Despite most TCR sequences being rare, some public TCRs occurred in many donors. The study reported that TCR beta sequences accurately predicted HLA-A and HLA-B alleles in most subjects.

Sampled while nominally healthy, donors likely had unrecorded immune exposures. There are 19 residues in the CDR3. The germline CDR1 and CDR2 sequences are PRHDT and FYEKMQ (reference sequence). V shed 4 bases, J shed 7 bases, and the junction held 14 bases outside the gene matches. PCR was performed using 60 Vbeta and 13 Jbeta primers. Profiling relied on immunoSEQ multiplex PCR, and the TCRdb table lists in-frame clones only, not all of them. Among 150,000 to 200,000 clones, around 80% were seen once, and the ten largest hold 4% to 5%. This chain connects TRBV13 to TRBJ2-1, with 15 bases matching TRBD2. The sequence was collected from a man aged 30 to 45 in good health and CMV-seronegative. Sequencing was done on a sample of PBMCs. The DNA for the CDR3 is TGTGCCAGCAGCTCCTGGACTAGCGGGAGGGCCATGGGGGGGAATGAGCAGTTCTTC. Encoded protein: CASSSWTSGRAMGGNEQFF.